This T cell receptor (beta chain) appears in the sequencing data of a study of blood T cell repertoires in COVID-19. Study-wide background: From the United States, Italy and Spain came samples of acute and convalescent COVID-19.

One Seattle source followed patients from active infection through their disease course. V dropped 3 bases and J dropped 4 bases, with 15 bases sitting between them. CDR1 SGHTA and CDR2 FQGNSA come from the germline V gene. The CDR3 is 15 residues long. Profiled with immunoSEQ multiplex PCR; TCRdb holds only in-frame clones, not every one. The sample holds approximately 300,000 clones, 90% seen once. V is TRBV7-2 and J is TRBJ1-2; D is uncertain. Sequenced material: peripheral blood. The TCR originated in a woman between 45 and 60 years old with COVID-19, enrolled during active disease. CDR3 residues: CASSLDRLGGYGYTF. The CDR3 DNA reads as TGTGCCAGCAGCTTGGATCGTCTTGGCGGCTATGGCTACACCTTC.